This T cell receptor (beta chain) was recovered during a study of T cells expressing NK-cell markers. Background on the study: Source material for TCR beta repertoires consisted of sorted CD3+CD56+NKG2C+, CD3+CD56+NKG2C- and CD3+CD56-NKG2C+ T cells. Seven sequenced donors out of eight were HCMV-seropositive, one seronegative. General study results and limits: NKG2C+ dominant clonotypes from 6 or 7 donors made up about 1.0-8% of CD8+ T cells.

The germline V gene encodes CDR1 SQVTM and CDR2 ANQGSEA. The CDR3 totals 16 residues. With the 5' RACE reads reprocessed, TCRdb shows one record per CDR3 protein and no DNA. The table lists some 500,000 distinct CDR3 sequences. Of note for this clonotype: What it binds is not known.

The TCR originated in a woman in her fifties or sixties in good health. Sequencing was performed on blood T cells: a sorted CD56 or NKG2C T cell subset, CD4+ or CD8+ T cells, or bulk PBMC T cells (not recorded which). This sequence joins TRBV29-1 and TRBJ2-4; TCRdb names TRBD1, which stays unverified in the absence of DNA. CDR3 sequence reads: CSVEYKTGIGGNIQYF.